Each of the 32 T cell receptor beta chains below was sequenced from the same sample in a study of blood T cell repertoires in COVID-19. The assay was immunoSEQ multiplex PCR, and TCRdb's table has in-frame clones only and misses some. Found here are approximately 470,000 clones, 75% to 90% of them singletons; the top ten hold roughly 0.72%. Material: PBMCs or T cells enriched from blood (not recorded which). The receptors originated from a woman aged 18-29 years who had recovered from COVID-19.

V usage is TRBV5-1 and J usage is TRBJ2-4; 10 nucleotides match TRBD1. V lost 4 bases, J lost 8 bases, and 6 bases stayed unmatched. Germline V CDR1 and CDR2: SGHRS, YFSETQ. This CDR3 spans 14 amino acids. The CDR3 bases are TGCGCCAGCAGCCAGGGACAGGGGCTGGACATTCAGTACTTC. It codes for CASSQGQGLDIQYF. Complete variable domain (other parts from reference TRBV5-1 and TRBJ2-4): KAGVTQTPRYLIKTRGQQVTLSCSPISGHRSVSWYQQTPGQGLQFLFEYFSETQRNKGNFPGRFSGRQFSNSRSEMNVSTLELGDSALYLCASSQGQGLDIQYFGAGTRLSVL.

The J gene is TRBJ2-2, the V gene TRBV19; TRBD1 might be the D (5 bases). This CDR3 comprises 15 residues. Germline loops: CDR1 LNHDA, CDR2 SQIVND (reference sequence). The V gene lost 9 bases and the J gene lost 4 bases, with 18 bases spanning the gap. The CDR3 spells CASSQGPRSTGELFF. DNA for the CDR3: TGTGCCAGCTCCCAGGGTCCCAGGAGCACCGGGGAGCTGTTTTTT.

This chain links TRBV30 with TRBJ1-2; D may be TRBD1 (5 bases). The V gene lost 5 bases and the J gene lost 2 bases, with 15 bases spanning the gap. The CDR3 runs to 14 residues. In germline, CDR1 is GTSNPN, CDR2 SVGIG (reference sequence). This CDR3 reads CAWVRDSGNYGYTF. Here the CDR3 DNA reads TGTGCCTGGGTGCGGGACTCCGGGAACTATGGCTACACCTTC.

This clone was seen a few times. This rearrangement joins TRBV7-8 to TRBJ2-4; TRBD1 agrees at 8 bases. The CDR3 covers 14 residues. Germline V CDR1 and CDR2: SGHVS, FQNEAQ. Trimming removed 5 bases from V and 7 bases from J; junction bases left unmatched: 7. In DNA, the CDR3 is TGTGCCAGCAGCCCTGCTACAGGGGGGAACATTCAGTACTTC. Translated, it gives CASSPATGGNIQYF. The full variable domain, completed using reference TRBV7-8 and TRBJ2-4, is GAGVSQSPRYKVAKRGQDVALRCDPISGHVSLFWYQQALGQGPEFLTYFQNEAQLDKSGLPSDRFFAERPEGSVSTLKIQRTQQEDSAVYLCASSPATGGNIQYFGAGTRLSVL.

The rearrangement joins TRBV2 to TRBJ1-1; D might be TRBD1 (6 bases). Trimming shortened V by 4 bases and J by 8 bases, and 14 bases separated the two germline ends. Germline V gives CDR1 SNHLY, CDR2 FYNNEI. This CDR3 has 13 residues. The CDR3 region has the DNA TGTGCCAGCAGTGTCCAACAGGGAGCGGAAGCTTTCTTT. Translated, it gives CASSVQQGAEAFF.

The chain uses TRBV6-5 and TRBJ1-2; D might be TRBD1 (5 bases). The CDR3 length is 12 residues. Germline V gives CDR1 MNHEY, CDR2 SVGAGI. Trimming left V 6 bases short and J 2 bases short, with 7 bases between. CDR3 region: CASRRGNYGYTF. The DNA of the CDR3 is TGTGCCAGCAGACGGGGGAACTATGGCTACACCTTC.

The chain uses TRBV2 and TRBJ2-1; TRBD2 might be the D (6 bases). V gave up 5 bases and J gave up 10 bases, with 9 bases separating them. Germline CDR1 and CDR2: SNHLY and FYNNEI. The CDR3 contains 11 residues. DNA of the CDR3: TGTGCCAGCAGTTTTGCGGGGGAGCAGTTCTTC. Its protein is CASSFAGEQFF.

The rearrangement uses TRBV7-8 and TRBJ2-1, with 9 bases matching TRBD2. CDR1 SGHVS and CDR2 FQNEAQ come from the germline V gene. The V segment lost 6 bases and the J segment 9 bases; nucleotides outside the gene matches: 9. This CDR3 is 14 amino acids long. The CDR3 DNA follows: TGTGCCAGCAGGAGGGCTAGCGGGGAGGTTGAGCAGTTCTTC. Translation: CASRRASGEVEQFF.

The rearrangement links TRBV28 to TRBJ1-1, with D perhaps TRBD1 (5 bases). Per the germline V gene, CDR1 is MDHEN and CDR2 is SYDVKM. Trimming pared 8 bases from V and 5 bases from J, leaving 15 bases between. The CDR3 totals 13 residues. In nucleotides, the CDR3 is TGTGCCAGCCGTGCGTGGGGGGGTACTGAAGCTTTCTTT. Protein: CASRAWGGTEAFF.

This chain links TRBV2 with TRBJ1-2; 7 bases map to TRBD1. Germline V gives CDR1 SNHLY, CDR2 FYNNEI. The V and J ends lost 8 bases and 4 bases, in that order; junction bases with no gene match: 13. This CDR3 spans 15 amino acids. CDR3 loop: CASSLQGWTGYGYTF. The CDR3 DNA follows: TGTGCCAGCTCGCTGCAGGGCTGGACAGGCTATGGCTACACCTTC.

V and J are TRBV27 and TRBJ1-6; 7 positions agree with TRBD1. J lost 4 bases, V lost 2 bases, and 8 bases had no gene match. Germline CDR1 MNHEY, CDR2 SMNVEV (reference sequence). CDR3 length: 17 residues. The CDR3 sequence: CASSLRTGIGYNSPLHF. CDR3 nucleotide sequence: TGTGCCAGCAGTTTACGGACAGGAATCGGGTATAATTCACCCCTCCACTTT.

This clone was counted between two and nine times. V usage is TRBV30 and J usage is TRBJ1-2; TRBD1 is a possible D gene (6 bases). In germline, CDR1 is GTSNPN, CDR2 SVGIG (reference sequence). V gave up 5 bases and J gave up 4 bases, with 14 bases separating them. This CDR3 is built from 13 residues. CDR3 nucleotide sequence: TGTGCCTGGGCGACAGGCGCTTTCTATGGCTACACCTTC. This gives the protein CAWATGAFYGYTF.

The V call is TRBV4-1, the J call TRBJ2-5, with 12 bases that match TRBD1. The V and J ends lost 4 bases and 5 bases, in that order; junction bases with no gene match: 8. The CDR3 contains 16 residues. The V gene's germline CDR1 is MGHRA and CDR2 YSYEKL. The CDR3 protein is CASSPIGTGGLETQYF. The CDR3, as DNA: TGCGCCAGCAGCCCTATAGGGACAGGGGGCCTGGAGACCCAGTACTTC.

The gene calls are TRBV28 and TRBJ1-4; D call uncertain. The germline V and J ends were trimmed by 6 bases and 6 bases, with 11 bases remaining between them. Germline values: CDR1 MDHEN, CDR2 SYDVKM. This CDR3 region has 13 residues. CDR3 protein: CASRPPADEKLFF. DNA of the CDR3: TGTGCCAGCAGGCCCCCGGCGGATGAAAAACTGTTTTTT.

The CDR3 nucleotides read TGTGCCTGGGGAGGGAGTGAAAAACTGTTTTTT. This sequence encodes CAWGGSEKLFF. The J gene is TRBJ1-4, the V gene TRBV30; D is unclear. Germline-derived CDR1 and CDR2 are GTSNPN and SVGIG (reference sequence). Trimming shortened V by 5 bases and J by 7 bases, and 8 bases separated the two germline ends. This CDR3 contains 11 residues.

The chain is built from TRBV19 and TRBJ1-6, with 7 nucleotides matching TRBD1. V trimming: 6 bases; J trimming: 8 bases; junction bases outside the gene matches: 10. Looked up from germline, CDR1 is LNHDA and CDR2 is SQIVND (reference sequence). There are 15 residues in the CDR3. The CDR3 sequence is CASSPSQGRYSPLHF. CDR3 sequence (DNA): TGTGCCAGTAGCCCCTCACAGGGGCGGTATTCACCCCTCCACTTT. The full variable domain, its missing parts supplied by reference TRBV19 and TRBJ1-6, is DGGITQSPKYLFRKEGQNVTLSCEQNLNHDAMYWYRQDPGQGLRLIYYSQIVNDFQKGDIAEGYSVSREKKESFPLTVTSAQKNPTAFYLCASSPSQGRYSPLHFGNGTRLTVT.

Of note for this clone: This specimen includes other DNA sequences encoding the same CDR3. This chain joins TRBV7-2 and TRBJ2-5, with TRBD2 matching over 8 bases. This CDR3 comprises 14 residues. From germline, CDR1 is SGHTA and CDR2 FQGNSA. The junction had 5 bases not matched to a gene; V was cut back by 3 bases and J by 5 bases. For the CDR3, the DNA is TGTGCCAGCAGCTTTAGCGGGGACGCGGAGACCCAGTACTTC. It encodes CASSFSGDAETQYF.

The V and J genes are TRBV3-1 (or the pseudogene TRBV3-2) and TRBJ1-4; no clear D. The CDR3 loop spans 15 amino acids. V was shortened by 4 bases and J by 10 bases, with 19 bases between the two germline ends. Per germline, CDR1 LGHDT and CDR2 YNNKEL (reference sequence). CDR3 sequence (DNA): TGTGCCAGCAGCCTTAAGTCGGGAAGGGAAGGAAAACTGTTTTTT. This sequence encodes CASSLKSGREGKLFF.

The V and J genes are TRBV30 and TRBJ2-7, with 7 bases lining up with TRBD2. The V gene end was trimmed by 3 bases and the J gene end by 2 bases; junction bases not matched to a gene: 10. The CDR3 extends over 15 amino acids. Germline CDR1 and CDR2: GTSNPN and SVGIG (reference sequence). In DNA form, the CDR3 reads TGTGCCTGGAGCCCCTTGGTGGGGGGGACCTACGAGCAGTACTTC. Protein: CAWSPLVGGTYEQYF.

This sequence joins TRBV5-1 and TRBJ1-1, with D possibly matching TRBD1 (5 bases). Germline V lookup: CDR1 SGHRS, CDR2 YFSETQ. This CDR3 has 14 amino acids. V was cut by 3 bases and J by 6 bases, with 15 bases left in between. In nucleotides, the CDR3 is TGCGCCAGCAGCTCGGGGGACGCGAATGCTGAAGCTTTCTTT. This sequence encodes CASSSGDANAEAFF.

J is TRBJ2-3 and V is TRBV4-1; D is unresolved. There are 15 residues in the CDR3. Germline lookup yields CDR1 MGHRA and CDR2 YSYEKL. V lost 1 base and J 2 bases, leaving 10 bases between the germline ends. CDR3 bases: TGCGCCAGCAGCCAAGCCCGCCTAATCACAGATACGCAGTATTTT. Residues: CASSQARLITDTQYF.

The J gene is TRBJ1-1, the V gene TRBV6-5, with D possibly matching TRBD1 (6 bases). V lost 0 bases and J lost 4, with 15 bases in between. The germline CDR1 and CDR2 sequences are MNHEY and SVGAGI. The CDR3 sequence is 16 residues long. CDR3 DNA sequence: TGTGCCAGCAGTTACTCGCGGGGGGCCCGGGCCACTGAAGCTTTCTTT. This codes for CASSYSRGARATEAFF.

V usage is TRBV10-1 and J usage is TRBJ1-2; D call uncertain. The CDR3 totals 13 residues. V was clipped by 0 bases and J by 5 bases, with 7 bases between them. Germline V CDR1 and CDR2: WNHNN, SYGVQD (reference sequence). CDR3 in amino acids: CASSESSGYGYTF. As DNA, the CDR3 is TGCGCCAGCAGTGAGTCCTCGGGATATGGCTACACCTTC.

This clone turned up a few times. This chain links TRBV12-5 with TRBJ1-3; 9 nucleotides match TRBD1. The CDR3 extends over 20 amino acids. Germline assignment: CDR1 LGHNT and CDR2 FRNRAP. The junction had 15 bases not matched to a gene; V was cut back by 3 bases and J by 0 bases. The CDR3 DNA reads TGTGCTAGTGGTTTCACCGGACAGGGGCTGCTCGGCGGCTCTGGAAACACCATATATTTT. It is translated as CASGFTGQGLLGGSGNTIYF.

The CDR3 loop reads CASNRGNSNQPQHF. CDR3 sequence (DNA): TGTGCCAGCAACAGGGGTAATAGCAATCAGCCCCAGCATTTT. The chain couples TRBV28 to TRBJ1-5, with 7 bases matching TRBD1. J gave up 0 bases and V 7 bases, and 3 bases lay outside the gene matches. The CDR3 sequence is 14 residues long. Looked up from germline, CDR1 is MDHEN and CDR2 is SYDVKM.

This chain uses TRBV5-1 with TRBJ1-5, with 7 bases fitting TRBD1. Trimming took 4 bases from V and 0 from J; bases not matched to a gene: 4. Germline-derived CDR1 and CDR2 are SGHRS and YFSETQ. This CDR3 contains 15 residues. The CDR3, as DNA: TGCGCCAGCAGCCCAGGGGGGATTAGCAATCAGCCCCAGCATTTT. It yields the protein CASSPGGISNQPQHF. Full variable domain (outside the CDR3, taken from reference TRBV5-1 and TRBJ1-5): KAGVTQTPRYLIKTRGQQVTLSCSPISGHRSVSWYQQTPGQGLQFLFEYFSETQRNKGNFPGRFSGRQFSNSRSEMNVSTLELGDSALYLCASSPGGISNQPQHFGDGTRLSIL.

The V call is TRBV10-1, the J call TRBJ2-3; D remains ambiguous. CDR1 and CDR2 (germline): WNHNN, SYGVQD (reference sequence). The CDR3 totals 13 residues. Trimming cost V 4 bases and J 6 bases, with 11 bases left between them. The CDR3 nucleotides are TGCGCCAGCAGTGGGGCCGTGGGCGATACGCAGTATTTT. It encodes CASSGAVGDTQYF.

The chain couples TRBV6-5 to TRBJ2-7; TRBD1 matches 9 bases. CDR1 is MNHEY, CDR2 SVGAGI, per germline. This CDR3 contains 15 residues. V trimming: 10 bases; J trimming: 2 bases; junction bases outside the gene matches: 12. The CDR3 region has the DNA TGTGCCACTCACGGAGGACAGGGGAGAACCTACGAGCAGTACTTC. Its translation is CATHGGQGRTYEQYF.

This sequence joins TRBV5-6 and TRBJ2-7, with TRBD1 matching 7 bases. This CDR3 comprises 14 residues. Trimming removed 5 bases from V and 5 bases from J; junction bases left unmatched: 10. Germline CDR1 is SGHDT and CDR2 is YYEEEE. This CDR3 is CASSFVTGSNEQYF. CDR3 DNA: TGTGCCAGCAGTTTCGTGACAGGGTCCAACGAGCAGTACTTC.

The CDR3 spells CASSFWDRERSPLHF. CDR3 bases: TGTGCCAGCAGCTTTTGGGACAGGGAAAGATCACCCCTCCACTTT. The chain employs TRBV7-9 and TRBJ1-6, with 9 nucleotides matching TRBD1. The CDR3 runs to 15 residues. Germline values: CDR1 SEHNR, CDR2 FQNEAQ (reference sequence). V was clipped by 3 bases and J by 10 bases; unmatched bases: 7.

This rearrangement joins TRBV5-1 to TRBJ1-1, with D maybe TRBD1 (6 bases). V lost 4 bases and J 3 bases, leaving 13 bases between the germline ends. CDR3 size: 14 residues. Germline CDR1 and CDR2: SGHRS and YFSETQ. Written as DNA, the CDR3 is TGCGCCAGCAGCCCGGGACATCCAGACACTGAAGCTTTCTTT. Translating gives CASSPGHPDTEAFF. The full variable domain, completed using reference TRBV5-1 and TRBJ1-1, is KAGVTQTPRYLIKTRGQQVTLSCSPISGHRSVSWYQQTPGQGLQFLFEYFSETQRNKGNFPGRFSGRQFSNSRSEMNVSTLELGDSALYLCASSPGHPDTEAFFGQGTRLTVV.

The chain combines TRBV2 with TRBJ2-7; possible D gene TRBD1, 6 bases. This CDR3 has 15 amino acids. Germline V gene lookup returns CDR1 SNHLY and CDR2 FYNNEI. Trimming shortened V by 4 bases and J by 3 bases, and 16 bases separated the two germline ends. The CDR3 loop reads CASSAQTGRLYEQYF. In DNA, the CDR3 is TGTGCCAGCAGTGCACAGACAGGAAGACTCTACGAGCAGTACTTC.